This T cell receptor beta chain was retrieved from a study of T cell responses to AZD1222 COVID-19 vaccine (TCRdb year 2021). Study-wide context: AZD1222 recipients with second doses at about 4 weeks or about 12 weeks were pooled, because spike-specific TCR depth and breadth did not differ between schedules. A total of just over 230 trial participants underwent TCR sequencing, of whom 200 to 220 had received two doses of AZD1222 and 26 had received two doses of the MenACWY control vaccine. Trial participants were enrolled by age into subgroups of 18-55, 56-69 and 70-plus years, and around 150, 29 and 61 TCR-sequenced participants, respectively, were included in these subgroups. The paper's findings and limits, for the study overall: Because no day 14 peak-response samples were available, the repertoires could be characterized only after the peak T cell response. Spike-specific TCR breadth and depth rose significantly after two AZD1222 doses compared with day 0 and with MenACWY recipients. The whole spike protein was spanned by vaccine-associated CD4 TCRs, and dominant responses were seen in regions 160-218 and 743-854. In the small 56-69-year group, the increase in depth fell short of significance, most likely because of low power. Conclusions about previously exposed vaccinees were limited because only a handful of AZD1222 recipients were SARS-CoV-2 seropositive at baseline. Participants were mostly white British and included more females than males, and it was suggested by the authors that clonal diversity may have been underestimated. Nearly half of unique spike-specific TCRs reportedly recognized epitopes outside regions mutated in the B.1.351 and B.1.1.7 variants.

From its cysteine to its phenylalanine, the CDR3 spans 18 amino acids. The retained sequence is limited to the CDR3, 54 bases, with the frame set at the first base. Clipping removes 0 bases from V and 0 bases from J, with 7 as the unmatched junction base count. The germline V gene (reference sequence) sets CDR1 to LGHDT and CDR2 to YNNKEL. In the case of this clone: It lacks a known antigen. Per-nucleotide qualities are absent, and no much larger clonotype sits a single base away.

The CDR3 regions of human TCRbeta chains were analyzed by immunosequencing. The published analysis was carried out like this. Repertoire TCRs were matched against a reference library of SARS-CoV-2-specific TCRs generated with the MIRA antigen-specificity platform. Breadth was defined as the fraction of unique TCRs that were SARS-CoV-2-associated, and depth was defined as the fraction of total T cells that were SARS-CoV-2-associated. Each spike-specific TCR was assigned to its reactive spike region and to a CD4 or CD8 class using the MIRA data. Log10-transformed breadth and depth values were compared by one-way ANOVA with Sidak's multiple comparisons tests. Entries here come from immuneACCESS through TCRdb and include only in-frame sequences with V and J called. Some clones fail to appear in such tables; in the studies checked, an unresolved V gene covers under half of the shortfall, and the cause of the remainder is unknown. The V and J calls and the clone size are those of that table, but D and trimming were determined from the DNA. This sample is represented by approximately 130,000 clones; more than 85% of them were singletons. The ten largest clones add up to about 0.91% of the sample.

The label giving this sample's time point can be read as: baseline before first vaccination. The vaccinee samples were drawn from two UK trials, COV001 and COV002, one of which was a single-blind randomized controlled phase 2/3 trial testing AZD1222 (ChAdOx1 nCoV-19) in healthy adults. Trial participant PBMC samples were collected at day 0 and day 28 after the second dose for TCRbeta chain sequencing. The TCR comes from an adult in good health. Recombination linked TRBV3-1 (or the pseudogene TRBV3-2) to TRBJ1-1; 10 nucleotides in the junction match TRBD1. Sample: peripheral blood, taken on day 0 of AZD1222 vaccination. The bases are TGTGCCAGCAGCCAAGATCCGCGGGACAGGGGCATGAACACTGAAGCTTTCTTT. It is translated as CASSQDPRDRGMNTEAFF.